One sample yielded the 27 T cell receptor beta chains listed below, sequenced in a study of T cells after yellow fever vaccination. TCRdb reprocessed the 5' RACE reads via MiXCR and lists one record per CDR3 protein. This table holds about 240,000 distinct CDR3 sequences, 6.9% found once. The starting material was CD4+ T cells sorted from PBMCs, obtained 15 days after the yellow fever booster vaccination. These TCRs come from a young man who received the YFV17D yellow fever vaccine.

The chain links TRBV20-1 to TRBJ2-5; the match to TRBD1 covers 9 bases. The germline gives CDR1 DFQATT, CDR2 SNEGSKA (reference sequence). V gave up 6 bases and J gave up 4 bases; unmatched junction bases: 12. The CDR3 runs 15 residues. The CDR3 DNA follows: TGCAGTGCAATACCGGGACAGGGACAACGAGAGACCCAGTACTTC. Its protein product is CSAIPGQGQRETQYF.

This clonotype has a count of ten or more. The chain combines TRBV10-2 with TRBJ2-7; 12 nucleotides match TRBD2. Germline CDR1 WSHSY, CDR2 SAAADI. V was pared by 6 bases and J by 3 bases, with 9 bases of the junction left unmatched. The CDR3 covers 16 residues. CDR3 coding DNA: TGCGCCAGCAGGGGGCCCCGGGGACTAGCGGGCTACGAGCAGTACTTC. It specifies CASRGPRGLAGYEQYF.

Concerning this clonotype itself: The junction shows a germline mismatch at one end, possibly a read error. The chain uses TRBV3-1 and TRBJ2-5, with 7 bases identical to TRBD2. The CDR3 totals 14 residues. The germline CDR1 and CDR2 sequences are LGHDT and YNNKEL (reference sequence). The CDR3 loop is CASRQAGRQETQYF. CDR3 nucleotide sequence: TGTGCCAGCAGACAAGCGGGAAGGCAAGAGACCCAGTACTTC.

Written as DNA, the CDR3 is TGTGCCAGCAGTCGCACCTTAACAGGGCCCAATCAGCCCCAGCATTTT. This translates into CASSRTLTGPNQPQHF. The chain carries TRBV5-6 and TRBJ1-5; D might be TRBD1 (6 bases). CDR1 is SGHDT and CDR2 is YYEEEE in the germline V gene. The CDR3 runs 16 residues. The V end lost 5 bases, the J end lost 3 bases, and 18 bases lay between the germline ends.

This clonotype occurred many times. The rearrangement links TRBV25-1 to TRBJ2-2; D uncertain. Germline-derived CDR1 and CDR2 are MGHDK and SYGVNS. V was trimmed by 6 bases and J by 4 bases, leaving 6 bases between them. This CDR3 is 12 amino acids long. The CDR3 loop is CASRGSTGELFF. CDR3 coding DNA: TGTGCCAGCAGAGGCTCCACCGGGGAGCTGTTTTTT.

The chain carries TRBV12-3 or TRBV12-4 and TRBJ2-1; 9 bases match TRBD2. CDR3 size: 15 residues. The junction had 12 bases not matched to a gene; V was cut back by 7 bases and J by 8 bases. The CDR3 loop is CASKPGLALSDEQFF. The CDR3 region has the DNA TGTGCCAGCAAACCGGGACTAGCCCTTTCCGATGAGCAGTTCTTC.

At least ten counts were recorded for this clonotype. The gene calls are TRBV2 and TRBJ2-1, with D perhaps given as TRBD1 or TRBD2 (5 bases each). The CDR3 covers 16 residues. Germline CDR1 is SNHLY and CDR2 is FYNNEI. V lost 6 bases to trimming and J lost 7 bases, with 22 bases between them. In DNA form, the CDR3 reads TGTGCCAGCAGAGTCTATCGGGACCCCCTCAGGAATGAGCAGTTCTTC. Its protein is CASRVYRDPLRNEQFF.

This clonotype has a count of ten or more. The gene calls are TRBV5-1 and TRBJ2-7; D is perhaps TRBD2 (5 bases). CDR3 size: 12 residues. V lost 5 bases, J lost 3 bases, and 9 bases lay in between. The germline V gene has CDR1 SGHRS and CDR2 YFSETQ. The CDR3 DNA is TGCGCCAGCAGGGAGGCGTACTACGAGCAGTACTTC. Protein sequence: CASREAYYEQYF.

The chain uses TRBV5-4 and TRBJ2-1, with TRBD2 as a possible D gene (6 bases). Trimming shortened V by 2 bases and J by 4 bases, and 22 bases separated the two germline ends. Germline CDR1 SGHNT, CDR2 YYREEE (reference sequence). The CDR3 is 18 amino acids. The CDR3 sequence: CASSFGSLGGAGYNEQFF. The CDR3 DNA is TGTGCCAGCAGCTTCGGTTCATTGGGGGGAGCCGGATACAATGAGCAGTTCTTC.

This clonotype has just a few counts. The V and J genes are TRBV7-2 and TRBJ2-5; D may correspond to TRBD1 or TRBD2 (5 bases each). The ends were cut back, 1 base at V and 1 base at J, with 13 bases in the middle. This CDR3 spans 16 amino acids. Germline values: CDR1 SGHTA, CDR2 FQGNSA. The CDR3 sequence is CASSLERGRTQETQYF. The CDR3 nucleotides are TGTGCCAGCAGCTTAGAGAGGGGCAGGACCCAAGAGACCCAGTACTTC.

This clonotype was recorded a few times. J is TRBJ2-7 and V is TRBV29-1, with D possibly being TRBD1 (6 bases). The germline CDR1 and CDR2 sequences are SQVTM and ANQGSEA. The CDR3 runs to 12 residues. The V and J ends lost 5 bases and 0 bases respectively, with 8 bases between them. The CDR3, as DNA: TGCAGCGTTAACAGGGACTCCTACGAGCAGTACTTC. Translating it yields CSVNRDSYEQYF.

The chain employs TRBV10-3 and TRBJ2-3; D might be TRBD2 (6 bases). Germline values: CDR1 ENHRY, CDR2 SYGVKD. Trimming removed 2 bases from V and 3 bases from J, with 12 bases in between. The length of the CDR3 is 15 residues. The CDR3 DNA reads TGTGCCATCAGTGAGGGACTACCGCGGACAGATACGCAGTATTTT. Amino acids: CAISEGLPRTDTQYF.

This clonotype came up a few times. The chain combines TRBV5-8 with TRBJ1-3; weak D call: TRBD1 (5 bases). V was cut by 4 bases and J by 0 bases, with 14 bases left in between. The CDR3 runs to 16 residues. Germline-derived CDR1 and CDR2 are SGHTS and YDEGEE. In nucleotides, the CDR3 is TGTGCCAGCAGCCTGAACGGGGCCCTCTCTGGAAACACCATATATTTT. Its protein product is CASSLNGALSGNTIYF.

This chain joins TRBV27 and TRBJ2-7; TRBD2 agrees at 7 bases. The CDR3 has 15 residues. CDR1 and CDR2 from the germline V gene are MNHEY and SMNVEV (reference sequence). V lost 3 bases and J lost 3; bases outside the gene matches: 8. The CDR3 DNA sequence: TGTGCCAGCAGTTTCGCTAGCGGTCGGGACTACGAGCAGTACTTC. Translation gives CASSFASGRDYEQYF.

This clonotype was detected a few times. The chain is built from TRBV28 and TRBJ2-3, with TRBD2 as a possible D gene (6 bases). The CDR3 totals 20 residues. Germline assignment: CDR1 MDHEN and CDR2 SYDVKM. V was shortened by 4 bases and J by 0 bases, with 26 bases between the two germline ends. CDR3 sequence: CASSSTSPLPRRGSTDTQYF. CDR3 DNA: TGTGCCAGCAGTTCCACTTCGCCTCTTCCTCGGCGGGGTAGCACAGATACGCAGTATTTT. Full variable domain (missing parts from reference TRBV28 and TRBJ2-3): DVKVTQSSRYLVKRTGEKVFLECVQDMDHENMFWYRQDPGLGLRLIYFSYDVKMKEKGDIPEGYSVSREKKERFSLILESASTNQTSMYLCASSSTSPLPRRGSTDTQYFGPGTRLTVL.

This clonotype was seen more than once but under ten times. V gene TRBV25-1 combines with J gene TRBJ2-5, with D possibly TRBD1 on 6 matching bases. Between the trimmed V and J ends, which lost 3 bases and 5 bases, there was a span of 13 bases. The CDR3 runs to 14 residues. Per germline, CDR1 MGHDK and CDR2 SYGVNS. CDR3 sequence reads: CASSDPGVRETQYF. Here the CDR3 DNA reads TGTGCCAGCAGTGACCCAGGGGTAAGGGAGACCCAGTACTTC.

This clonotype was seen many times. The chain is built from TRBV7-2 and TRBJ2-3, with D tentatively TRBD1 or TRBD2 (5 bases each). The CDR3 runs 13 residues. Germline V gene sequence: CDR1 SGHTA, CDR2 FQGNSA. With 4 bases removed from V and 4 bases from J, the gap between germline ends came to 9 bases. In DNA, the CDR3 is TGTGCCAGCAGCTCAAGGGGAGCAGATACGCAGTATTTT. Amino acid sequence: CASSSRGADTQYF.

CDR3 bases: TGCGCCAGCAGCTTGGAGCTCACTAGCGGGAGGGGGACAGATACGCAGTATTTT. Encoded protein: CASSLELTSGRGTDTQYF. This rearrangement joins TRBV5-1 to TRBJ2-3; 13 nucleotides match TRBD2. This CDR3 is 18 amino acids long. The V gene's germline CDR1 is SGHRS and CDR2 YFSETQ. After removal of 0 bases from V and 3 bases from J, the junction contained 7 bases not matched to a gene.

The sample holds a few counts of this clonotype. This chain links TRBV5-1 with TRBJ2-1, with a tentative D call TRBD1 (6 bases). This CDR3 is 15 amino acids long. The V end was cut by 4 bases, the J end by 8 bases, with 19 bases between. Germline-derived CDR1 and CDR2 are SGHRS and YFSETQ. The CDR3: CASSRTGTSPDEQFF. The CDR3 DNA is TGCGCCAGCAGCCGTACCGGGACATCCCCAGATGAGCAGTTCTTC.

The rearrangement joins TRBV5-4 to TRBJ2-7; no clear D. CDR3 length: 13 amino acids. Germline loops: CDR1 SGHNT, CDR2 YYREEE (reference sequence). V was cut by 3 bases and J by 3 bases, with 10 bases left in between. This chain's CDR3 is CASSSDGVYEQYF. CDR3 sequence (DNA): TGTGCCAGCAGCTCGGACGGCGTCTACGAGCAGTACTTC.

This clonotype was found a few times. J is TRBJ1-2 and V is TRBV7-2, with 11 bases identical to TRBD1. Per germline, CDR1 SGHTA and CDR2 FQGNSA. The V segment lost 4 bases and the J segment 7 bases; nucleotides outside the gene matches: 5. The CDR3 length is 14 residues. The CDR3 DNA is TGTGCCAGCAGCTCAAGGACAGGGGGCCGTGGCTACACCTTC. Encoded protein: CASSSRTGGRGYTF.

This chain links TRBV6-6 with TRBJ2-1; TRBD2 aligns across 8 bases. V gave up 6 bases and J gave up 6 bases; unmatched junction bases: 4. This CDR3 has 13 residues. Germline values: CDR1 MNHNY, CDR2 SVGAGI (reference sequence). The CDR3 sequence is CASSSGSINEQFF. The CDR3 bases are TGTGCCAGCAGCAGCGGGAGTATCAATGAGCAGTTCTTC.

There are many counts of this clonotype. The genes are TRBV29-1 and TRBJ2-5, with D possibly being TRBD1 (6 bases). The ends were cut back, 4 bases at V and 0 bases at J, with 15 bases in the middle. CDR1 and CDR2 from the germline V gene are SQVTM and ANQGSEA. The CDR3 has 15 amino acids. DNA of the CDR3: TGCAGCGTTGTTGGGCGAACAGGGAACCAAGAGACCCAGTACTTC. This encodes CSVVGRTGNQETQYF.

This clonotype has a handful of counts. CDR3 sequence reads: CASSLGDGWYF. The CDR3, as DNA: TGTGCCAGCAGCTTAGGGGACGGGTGGTACTTC. The V and J genes are TRBV7-6 and TRBJ2-7; D may match TRBD1 or TRBD2 (5 bases each). CDR1 is SGHVS, CDR2 FNYEAQ, per germline. The germline V and J ends were trimmed by 1 base and 12 bases, with 10 bases remaining between them. The CDR3 covers 11 residues.

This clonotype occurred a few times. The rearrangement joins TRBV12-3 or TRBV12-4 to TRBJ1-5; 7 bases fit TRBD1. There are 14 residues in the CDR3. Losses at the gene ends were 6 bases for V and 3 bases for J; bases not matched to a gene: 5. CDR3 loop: CASRMGQSNQPQHF. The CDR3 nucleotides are TGTGCCAGCAGGATGGGACAGTCCAATCAGCCCCAGCATTTT.

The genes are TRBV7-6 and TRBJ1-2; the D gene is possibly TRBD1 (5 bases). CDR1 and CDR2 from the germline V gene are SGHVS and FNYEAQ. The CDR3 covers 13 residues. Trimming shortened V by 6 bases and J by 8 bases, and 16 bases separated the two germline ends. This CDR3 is CASSPDGGNGYTF. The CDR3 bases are TGTGCCAGCAGTCCGGATGGGGGTAACGGCTACACCTTC.

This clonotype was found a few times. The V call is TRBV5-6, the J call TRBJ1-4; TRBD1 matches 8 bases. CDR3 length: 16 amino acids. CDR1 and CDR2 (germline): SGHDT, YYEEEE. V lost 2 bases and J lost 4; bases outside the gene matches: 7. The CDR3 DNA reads TGTGCCAGCAGCTTCCTCGGACAGGGTGGTAATGAAAAACTGTTTTTT. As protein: CASSFLGQGGNEKLFF.